Each of the 13 T cell receptor beta chains below was sequenced from the same sample in a study of control samples from healthy donors and cancer patients. Sequenced by immunoSEQ multiplex PCR; TCRdb stores in-frame clones only, minus some. The table shows more than 95,000 clones, with roughly 84% occurring only once. The sequenced sample consisted of blood. The receptors were sampled from a middle-aged man in good health.

V usage is TRBV15 and J usage is TRBJ2-3; the match to TRBD1 covers 7 bases. CDR1 LNHNV and CDR2 YYDKDF come from the germline V gene (reference sequence). The CDR3 runs 14 residues. Trimming took 3 bases from V and 4 from J; bases not matched to a gene: 4. The CDR3 DNA follows: TGTGCCACCAGCAGGGATCAGGGGGCAGATACGCAGTATTTT. This codes for CATSRDQGADTQYF.

The rearrangement uses TRBV4-3 and TRBJ2-2; the D is unclear. V lost 2 bases and J 0 bases, leaving 13 bases between the germline ends. The CDR3 totals 17 residues. CDR1 and CDR2 (germline): LGHNA, YSLEER. The CDR3 loop reads CASSQRHRSSNTGELFF. CDR3 nucleotides: TGCGCCAGCAGCCAAAGGCATCGCAGCTCGAACACCGGGGAGCTGTTTTTT.

V usage is TRBV4-1 and J usage is TRBJ2-1, with 7 bases lining up with TRBD2. With V trimmed by 0 bases and J by 0 bases, 11 bases remained unmatched. The CDR3 contains 19 residues. Germline CDR1 MGHRA, CDR2 YSYEKL. CDR3 DNA sequence: TGCGCCAGCAGCCAAGATCAAGCGGGGATATCGAGCTCCTACAATGAGCAGTTCTTC. This codes for CASSQDQAGISSSYNEQFF.

CDR3 loop: CASSSGYYGYTF. CDR3 coding DNA: TGTGCCAGCAGCTCTGGATACTATGGCTACACCTTC. The V call is TRBV7-6, the J call TRBJ1-2; D gene ambiguous. The germline V gene has CDR1 SGHVS and CDR2 FNYEAQ. V was trimmed by 4 bases and J by 3 bases, leaving 6 bases between them. This CDR3 is built from 12 residues. Using reference TRBV7-6 and TRBJ1-2 for the parts outside the CDR3, the full variable domain is GAGVSQSPRYKVTKRGQDVALRCDPISGHVSLYWYRQALGQGPEFLTYFNYEAQQDKSGLPNDRFSAERPEGSISTLTIQRTEQRDSAMYRCASSSGYYGYTFGSGTRLTVV.

A word on this clone: This specimen includes other DNA sequences encoding the same CDR3. The chain carries TRBV7-9 and TRBJ2-1; 7 bases match TRBD2. Germline loops: CDR1 SEHNR, CDR2 FQNEAQ (reference sequence). The CDR3 is 15 amino acids. Unmatched junction bases numbered 2, after V lost 2 bases and J lost 1 base. CDR3 DNA: TGTGCCAGCAGCTTAACGGGGGGTTCCTACAATGAGCAGTTCTTC. Translating it yields CASSLTGGSYNEQFF. Full variable domain (rest looked up from reference TRBV7-9 and TRBJ2-1): DTGVSQNPRHKITKRGQNVTFRCDPISEHNRLYWYRQTLGQGPEFLTYFQNEAQLEKSRLLSDRFSAERPKGSFSTLEIQRTEQGDSAMYLCASSLTGGSYNEQFFGPGTRLTVL.

J is TRBJ1-4 and V is TRBV12-3 or TRBV12-4; D is perhaps TRBD1 (5 bases). CDR3 length equals 13 residues. The V gene lost 5 bases and the J gene lost 12 bases, with 16 bases spanning the gap. CDR3 DNA: TGTGCCAGCAGTCCTCAGAGCCAGGGCGAACTGTTTTTT. Translated: CASSPQSQGELFF.

This chain uses TRBV6-5 with TRBJ1-1; 7 bases line up with TRBD1. This CDR3 has 15 residues. Germline V gene lookup returns CDR1 MNHEY and CDR2 SVGAGI. The V gene end was trimmed by 6 bases and the J gene end by 5 bases; junction bases not matched to a gene: 12. The CDR3 nucleotides read TGTGCCAGCAGGAGGCAAGGGGGCGCGGAAACTGAAGCTTTCTTT. Protein: CASRRQGGAETEAFF.

There are a few counts of this clone. V is TRBV5-1 and J is TRBJ1-1, with TRBD1 matching over 7 bases. The germline V gene has CDR1 SGHRS and CDR2 YFSETQ. Losses at the gene ends were 7 bases for V and 2 bases for J; bases not matched to a gene: 11. The CDR3 totals 15 residues. CDR3 loop: CASRVEGARNTEAFF. CDR3 coding DNA: TGCGCCAGCCGTGTCGAGGGGGCGCGAAACACTGAAGCTTTCTTT. The full variable domain, in which reference TRBV5-1 and TRBJ1-1 provide the parts outside the CDR3, is KAGVTQTPRYLIKTRGQQVTLSCSPISGHRSVSWYQQTPGQGLQFLFEYFSETQRNKGNFPGRFSGRQFSNSRSEMNVSTLELGDSALYLCASRVEGARNTEAFFGQGTRLTVV.

This chain uses TRBV5-6 with TRBJ2-7; TRBD2 might be the D (5 bases). The V and J ends lost 3 bases and 6 bases respectively, with 16 bases between them. The V gene's germline CDR1 is SGHDT and CDR2 YYEEEE. The CDR3 has 14 amino acids. The CDR3 DNA reads as TGTGCCAGCAGCTCCGGACTCCGACGGAGCGAGCAGTACTTC. Translated: CASSSGLRRSEQYF.

This clone turned up a few times. This rearrangement joins TRBV21-1 to TRBJ1-2. TRBV21-1 constitutes a pseudogene. This CDR3 has 13 residues. The CDR3 DNA reads TGTGCCAGCCTTGTAGGGAGGGGTTATGGCTACACCTTC. Its protein is CASLVGRGYGYTF.

This clone appeared once. Its ends do not fully match the called genes, so a read error is possible. Other nucleotide sequences from this sample produce the same CDR3. The chain is built from TRBV10-3 and TRBJ1-2, with 10 bases lining up with TRBD1. The CDR3 consists of 16 residues. Per germline, CDR1 ENHRY and CDR2 SYGVKD. The CDR3 nucleotides read TGTGCCATCAGCGAGTCGCCGGGACAGGGGTCAGGTGGCTACACCTTC. The encoded protein is CAISESPGQGSGGYTF.

V gene TRBV3-1 (or the pseudogene TRBV3-2) combines with J gene TRBJ1-3; D remains ambiguous. Trimming shortened V by 2 bases and J by 4 bases, and 12 bases separated the two germline ends. This CDR3 is built from 15 residues. Germline-derived CDR1 and CDR2 are LGHDT and YNNKEL (reference sequence). CDR3 sequence: CASSQMGKAGNTIYF. The CDR3 DNA reads as TGTGCCAGCAGCCAAATGGGTAAAGCCGGAAACACCATATATTTT.

This rearrangement joins TRBV29-1 to TRBJ1-2, with 7 bases that match TRBD1. The germline CDR1 and CDR2 sequences are SQVTM and ANQGSEA. After removal of 8 bases from V and 6 bases from J, the junction contained 9 bases not matched to a gene. The CDR3 totals 12 residues. The CDR3 DNA reads as TGCAGCTCTGGGGGAGGGGGCGATGGCTACACCTTC. This translates into CSSGGGGDGYTF.